The clone carrying this T cell receptor beta chain was recorded at least ten times. CDR3 length: 12 amino acids. V shed 11 bases, J shed 10 bases, and the junction held 12 bases outside the gene matches. Germline V lookup: CDR1 SNHLY, CDR2 FYNNEI. The sample is drawn from a study of human T cells and chemical hapten exposure. Overall study context: Investigators sensitized around 2 cm by around 2 cm of upper inner arm skin with 2% DPC. Largely, small differences in pooled library volume made per-sample TCR yields vary.

The sample's time point: patch test 2, 6 weeks after DPC sensitization. The treatment is: therapeutic diphenylcyclopropenone sensitization with weekly scalp DPC. Patches went on only after blood had been drawn each time. TCRdb re-called the RACE reads with MiXCR, one entry per CDR3 protein. Of fewer than 85,000 distinct CDR3 sequences listed, roughly 11% are singletons. The chain employs TRBV2 and TRBJ1-1, with 8 nucleotides matching TRBD1. Here the sequenced sample was whole blood, taken in connection with sensitization to the hapten diphenylcyclopropenone (DPC). The TCR comes from a man younger than 35 with alopecia areata. Some clones in this sample may be carry-over from other donors' samples. DNA of the CDR3: TGTGCCCAAGGGCAGGGGGCATGGGGAGCTTTCTTT. This codes for CAQGQGAWGAFF.